This TCR beta chain was profiled in a study of OX40 agonist ivuxolimab in advanced cancers. Study details: Patients in the trial were receiving intravenous ivuxolimab every 2 weeks, at doses of 0.01 to 10 mg/kg.

In germline, CDR1 is SGHRS, CDR2 YFSETQ. With 3 bases removed from V and 2 bases from J, the gap between germline ends came to 13 bases. The CDR3 consists of 15 residues. This clone appeared a single time. This table comes from immunoSEQ multiplex PCR, and its TCRdb copy is limited to in-frame clones, with some not included. Of fewer than 90,000 clones listed, 70% to 90% are singletons. The sequencing used CD4+ or CD8+ T cells sorted from blood, collected in a trial of the OX40 agonist ivuxolimab. This rearrangement joins TRBV5-1 to TRBJ2-3; the D call may be TRBD1 or TRBD2 (5 bases each). The sequence was obtained from an adult with an advanced solid tumor such as melanoma, head and neck, liver or kidney cancer. The CDR3 sequence: CASSSRGDPTDTQYF. In DNA, the CDR3 is TGCGCCAGCAGCTCGAGGGGAGACCCCACAGATACGCAGTATTTT.